The sample holds many counts of the clone carrying this T cell receptor (beta chain). What it binds is unknown. The germline gene is not matched at one end of the junction; a read error may be the cause. The data derive from a study of identical twins. It was template switching that added a universal primer site, and there were unique molecular identifiers on the cDNA. TCRdb ran MiXCR on the 5' RACE reads and lists one entry per CDR3 protein. The sample records 350,000 to 450,000 distinct CDR3 sequences, approximately 17% being singletons. Notes on the study in general: Invariant T cells like MAIT and iNKT could partly confound the zero-insertion analyses. In cord blood, abundant beta clonotypes had fewer insertions; memory showed no trend.

Germline V gene sequence: CDR1 SGHTA, CDR2 FQGNSA. This CDR3 is 8 amino acids long. The receptor comes from a man aged 50 to 60 in good health. The rearrangement uses TRBV7-2 and TRBJ2-5; no reliable D call. The specimen was naive T cells sorted from blood. The CDR3 spells CASSATHF. The CDR3 DNA reads TGTGCCAGCAGCGCAACGCACTTC. The full variable domain, with the rest looked up from reference TRBV7-2 and TRBJ2-5, is GAGVSQSPSNKVTEKGKDVELRCDPISGHTALYWYRQSLGQGLEFLIYFQGNSAPDKSGLPSDRFSAERTGGSVSTLTIQRTQQEDSAVYLCASSATHFGPGTRLLVL.